Described below is a single T cell receptor (beta chain) sequence and its context. Its antigen is not known. The CDR3 has 16 amino acids. Trimming shortened V by 4 bases and J by 0 bases, and 13 bases separated the two germline ends. CDR1 MNHNS and CDR2 SASEGT come from the germline V gene. The data derive from a study of T cell repertoires in cytomegalovirus infection. Study findings and constraints: Public TCR beta family frequency separated CMV-and-HLA carriers, including in an independent cohort. Dominating the ex vivo response were HLA-C-restricted CMV-specific TCR beta clonotypes.

TCRdb re-analysed the reads in MiXCR, keeping a single row per CDR3 protein. The sample lists about 700,000 distinct CDR3 sequences; around 30% were seen once. This clonotype was obtained from a human donor in good health (CMV status not recorded). Some clones in this sample may be carry-over from other donors' samples. The chain couples TRBV6-1 to TRBJ2-1; possible D gene TRBD2, 6 bases. The source was cultured PBMCs, collected from culture after CMV antigen stimulation. The DNA for the CDR3 is TGTGCCAGCAGTGGGTTAGCGGTTAGCTCCTACAATGAGCAGTTCTTC. Translating gives CASSGLAVSSYNEQFF.